The entry below describes one TCR beta chain. The source of the sample is a study of blood T cell repertoires in COVID-19. As for the study in general: Sites in the United States, Italy and Spain provided acute and convalescent COVID-19 samples. In each case, the material was cDNA or gDNA derived from T cells, B-cell-depleted T cells, or PBMCs.

As originally analysed: Amplification with reference gene primers provided the estimates of nucleated cell counts. TCRdb keeps only in-frame clones here, not all; method: immunoSEQ multiplex PCR. V and J calls and clone size are copied from that table; D and trimming were computed from the DNA. Of about 140,000 clones in the sample, approximately 89% were seen once. The CDR3 is made up of 13 amino acids. Germline-derived CDR1 and CDR2 are SGDLS and YYNGEE. Germline trimming cut 4 bases from V and 6 bases from J; bases unmatched to any gene: 5. This rearrangement joins TRBV9 to TRBJ2-7; 9 nucleotides agree with TRBD1. The sequencing sample was made of peripheral blood. The TCR originated in a man aged 55 to 70 with active or convalescent COVID-19. CDR3 DNA sequence: TGTGCCAGCAGCACGACAGGGGGACGCGAGCAGTACTTC. This sequence encodes CASSTTGGREQYF.